This passage covers 14 T cell receptor beta chains from one sample sequenced in a study of cytomegalovirus exposure and HLA in healthy donors. PCR primers comprised 60 Vbeta and 13 Jbeta primers. Produced via immunoSEQ multiplex PCR; TCRdb's table is partial and in-frame only. This sample carries 65,000 to 100,000 clones, around 75% of them seen once, and the ten largest clones take 2% to 2.5%. The sequenced sample consisted of PBMCs. The source is a man aged 40-49 years in good health and CMV-seronegative.

V is TRBV7-8 and J is TRBJ2-7; TRBD1 matches 8 bases. The V gene's germline CDR1 is SGHVS and CDR2 FQNEAQ. This CDR3 contains 14 residues. The V segment lost 0 bases and the J segment 3 bases; nucleotides outside the gene matches: 1. The CDR3 reads CASSLATGGYEQYF. In DNA form, the CDR3 reads TGTGCCAGCAGCTTAGCCACAGGGGGCTACGAGCAGTACTTC.

CDR3 in amino acids: CASSRDGATNEKLFF. CDR3 DNA sequence: TGTGCCAGCAGCCGCGACGGGGCAACTAATGAAAAACTGTTTTTT. The chain has TRBV5-4 and TRBJ1-4; D is unresolved. In germline, CDR1 is SGHNT, CDR2 YYREEE (reference sequence). The CDR3 is 15 residues long. The V and J ends lost 4 bases and 0 bases respectively, with 10 bases between them. The full variable domain, its missing parts supplied by reference TRBV5-4 and TRBJ1-4, is ETGVTQSPTHLIKTRGQQVTLRCSSQSGHNTVSWYQQALGQGPQFIFQYYREEENGRGNFPPRFSGLQFPNYSSELNVNALELDDSALYLCASSRDGATNEKLFFGSGTQLSVL.

This chain connects TRBV5-1 to TRBJ2-1, with D maybe TRBD1 (6 bases). V dropped 3 bases and J dropped 4 bases, with 11 bases sitting between them. The CDR3 has 14 amino acids. Germline V gives CDR1 SGHRS, CDR2 YFSETQ. The CDR3 DNA is TGCGCCAGCAGCTCGGACAGTCCATACAATGAGCAGTTCTTC. It translates to CASSSDSPYNEQFF.

The chain uses TRBV28 and TRBJ1-2; maybe TRBD1 (5 bases). Trimming took 7 bases from V and 4 from J, leaving 16 bases between them. CDR1 is MDHEN and CDR2 is SYDVKM in the germline V gene. This CDR3 is 14 amino acids long. Here the CDR3 DNA reads TGTGCCAGCACCCCCATTGGGGCCCGCTATGGCTACACCTTC. It yields the protein CASTPIGARYGYTF.

This chain joins TRBV30 and TRBJ2-1, with TRBD1 identical over 7 bases. The CDR3 spans 14 residues. CDR1 GTSNPN and CDR2 SVGIG come from the germline V gene (reference sequence). The ends lost 5 bases at V and 0 bases at J; junction bases unmatched: 4. The DNA for the CDR3 is TGTGCCTGGGCACAGGGGAGCTCCTACAATGAGCAGTTCTTC. This codes for CAWAQGSSYNEQFF.

This clone was detected a few times. The rearrangement uses TRBV7-9 and TRBJ2-5, with 10 bases identical to TRBD1. The germline CDR1 and CDR2 sequences are SEHNR and FQNEAQ (reference sequence). Unmatched junction bases numbered 1, after V lost 6 bases and J lost 3 bases. The CDR3 is 13 residues long. The CDR3 loop is CASRGQGKETQYF. DNA for the CDR3: TGTGCCAGCAGGGGACAGGGGAAAGAGACCCAGTACTTC.

The chain carries TRBV28 and TRBJ1-4; D unclear. Germline CDR1 MDHEN, CDR2 SYDVKM. V shed 4 bases and J shed 0 bases, with 9 bases lying between them. This CDR3 contains 15 residues. For the CDR3, the DNA is TGTGCCAGCAGTTCATCAACTACAACTAATGAAAAACTGTTTTTT. It codes for CASSSSTTTNEKLFF.

As to this clone: The same CDR3 also results from other DNA sequences found in this sample. J is TRBJ1-3 and V is TRBV10-3; D gene ambiguous. Between the trimmed V and J ends, which lost 3 bases and 3 bases, there was a span of 3 bases. CDR1 ENHRY and CDR2 SYGVKD come from the germline V gene. This CDR3 is 12 amino acids long. CDR3 loop: CAISDLGNTIYF. The CDR3 DNA sequence: TGTGCCATCAGTGACCTTGGAAACACCATATATTTT.

This chain uses TRBV5-6 with TRBJ1-5, with a tentative D call TRBD1 (6 bases). This CDR3 region has 15 residues. Germline lookup yields CDR1 SGHDT and CDR2 YYEEEE. The V end lost 4 bases, the J end lost 3 bases, and 14 bases lay between the germline ends. CDR3: CASSAGQNYNQPQHF. CDR3 DNA sequence: TGTGCCAGCAGCGCCGGACAGAACTACAATCAGCCCCAGCATTTT.

This clone was detected a few times. The J gene is TRBJ1-5, the V gene TRBV6-4; TRBD1 aligns across 7 bases. The germline CDR1 and CDR2 sequences are MRHNA and SNTAGT. The CDR3 covers 14 residues. The J segment lost 7 bases and the V segment lost 6 bases, leaving 9 bases of the junction unmatched. The CDR3 DNA reads as TGTGCCAGCAGCGCTACTGACAGGGACCAGCCCCAGCATTTT. Translated: CASSATDRDQPQHF.

V usage is TRBV5-1 and J usage is TRBJ1-2, with D possibly being TRBD1 (5 bases). V was clipped by 0 bases and J by 8 bases, with 20 bases between them. CDR1 is SGHRS, CDR2 YFSETQ, per germline. The CDR3 loop spans 16 amino acids. CDR3 nucleotide sequence: TGCGCCAGCAGCTTGGGGGCTATCAGGGTTTCTACCGGCTACACCTTC. Translated: CASSLGAIRVSTGYTF.

The chain has TRBV5-5 and TRBJ2-7; 10 positions agree with TRBD1. Trimming cost V 2 bases and J 2 bases; bases outside gene matches: 4. CDR3 length equals 15 residues. The germline V gene has CDR1 SGHKS and CDR2 YYEKEE (reference sequence). In DNA form, the CDR3 reads TGTGCCAGCAGCTTAGGACAGGGGGTCACCTACGAGCAGTACTTC. Protein: CASSLGQGVTYEQYF.

Sample share makes this clone medium-sized (0.01 to 0.1%). The chain carries TRBV6-6 and TRBJ2-6; D perhaps matches TRBD1 (6 bases). Germline V gene data show CDR1 as MNHNY and CDR2 as SVGAGI (reference sequence). V lost 0 bases to trimming and J lost 0 bases, with 6 bases between them. CDR3 length: 16 residues. The CDR3 bases are TGTGCCAGCAGTTACTCAGGGGGCTCTGGGGCCAACGTCCTGACTTTC. Protein sequence: CASSYSGGSGANVLTF.

The gene calls are TRBV7-2 and TRBJ1-2; no definite D call. The germline V gene encodes CDR1 SGHTA and CDR2 FQGNSA. Between the trimmed V and J ends, which lost 1 base and 4 bases, there was a span of 13 bases. The CDR3 runs 15 residues. CDR3 nucleotides: TGTGCCAGCAGCTTAGGTATTGGACTCGTCTATGGCTACACCTTC. Translating it yields CASSLGIGLVYGYTF. The full variable domain, completed using reference TRBV7-2 and TRBJ1-2, is GAGVSQSPSNKVTEKGKDVELRCDPISGHTALYWYRQSLGQGLEFLIYFQGNSAPDKSGLPSDRFSAERTGGSVSTLTIQRTQQEDSAVYLCASSLGIGLVYGYTFGSGTRLTVV.